The text below deals with one TCR beta chain. The CDR3 is made up of 15 amino acids. V lost 0 bases and J lost 0, with 7 bases in between. CDR1 and CDR2 from the germline V gene are SGDLS and YYNGEE. The assay was immunoSEQ multiplex PCR, and TCRdb's table has in-frame clones only and misses some. The table shows about 150,000 clones, with roughly three quarters occurring only once. The record originates from a study of blood T cell repertoires in COVID-19. The chain carries TRBV9 and TRBJ2-1, with D hard to call. The TCR originated in a woman aged 50 to 65 who had recovered from COVID-19. What was sequenced was PBMCs or T cells enriched from blood (not recorded which). For the CDR3, the DNA is TGTGCCAGCAGCGTAGATTTAGCCTCCTACAATGAGCAGTTCTTC. This translates into CASSVDLASYNEQFF.